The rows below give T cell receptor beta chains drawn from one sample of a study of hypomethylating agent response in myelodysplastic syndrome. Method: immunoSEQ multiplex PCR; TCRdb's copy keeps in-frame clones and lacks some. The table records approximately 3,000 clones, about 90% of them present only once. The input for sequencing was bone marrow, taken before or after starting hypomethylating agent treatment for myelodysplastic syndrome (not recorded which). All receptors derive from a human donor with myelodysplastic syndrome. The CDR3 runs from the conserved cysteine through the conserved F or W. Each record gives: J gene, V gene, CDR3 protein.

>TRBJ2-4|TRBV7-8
CASSLSSGGVAKNIQYF
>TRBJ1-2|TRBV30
CAWSAARQGTLYGYTF
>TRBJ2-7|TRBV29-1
CSVVAGPSYEQYF
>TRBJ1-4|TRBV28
CASKPTGVKEKLFF
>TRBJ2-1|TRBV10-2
CASRTGTSGAYNEQFF
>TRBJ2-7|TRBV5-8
CATNPGHGFMQYF
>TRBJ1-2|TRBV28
CASSSNLGPMGGYTF
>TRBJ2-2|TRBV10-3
CATWGQGGTGELFF
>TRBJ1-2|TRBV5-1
CASSLPHPNYGYTF
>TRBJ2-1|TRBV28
CASRSSGRTFF
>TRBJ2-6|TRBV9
CASSAYNSGANVLTF
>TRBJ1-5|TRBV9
CASSDRGEQPQHF
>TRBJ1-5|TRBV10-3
CAISETLPGQGYQPQHF